A selection of T cell receptor beta chains follows, all from one sample in a study of Graves' ophthalmopathy and Graves' hyperthyroidism. Each CDR3 protein is one row after TCRdb ran MiXCR on the multiplex PCR reads. The sample shows roughly 480,000 distinct CDR3 sequences, around 14% of them seen only once. Material for sequencing was blood. The receptors stem from a woman aged 25-40 years with Graves' ophthalmopathy. The CDR3 runs from the conserved cysteine through the conserved F or W. D genes are given only for firm matches. Clone size appears in some rows only: once, few, many, or a class for an expanded clone.

v_gene: TRBV6-1; d_gene: TRBD2; j_gene: TRBJ2-5; abundance: NA; CDR3aa: CASGKAGGPETQYF; CDR3nt: TGTGCCAGCGGTAAAGCGGGGGGGCCTGAGACCCAGTACTTC
v_gene: TRBV20-1; d_gene: NA; j_gene: TRBJ2-7; abundance: NA; CDR3aa: CSAAGDSRPYEQYF; CDR3nt: TGCAGTGCAGCCGGGGACTCACGTCCCTACGAGCAGTACTTC
v_gene: TRBV6-1; d_gene: TRBD1; j_gene: TRBJ1-2; abundance: many; CDR3aa: CASSGDRGYGYTF; CDR3nt: TGTGCCAGCAGTGGGGACAGGGGCTATGGCTACACCTTC
v_gene: TRBV28; d_gene: NA; j_gene: TRBJ1-2; abundance: few; CDR3aa: CASGGLNYGYAF; CDR3nt: TGTGCCAGCGGTGGACTGAACTATGGCTACGCCTTC
v_gene: TRBV5-1; d_gene: NA; j_gene: TRBJ2-7; abundance: many; CDR3aa: CASSLVNRTQSYEQYF; CDR3nt: TGCGCCAGCAGCTTGGTTAATAGGACACAGTCCTACGAGCAGTACTTC
v_gene: TRBV30; d_gene: TRBD1; j_gene: TRBJ2-5; abundance: NA; CDR3aa: CAFTGGGETQYF; CDR3nt: TGTGCCTTCACAGGGGGCGGTGAGACCCAGTACTTC
v_gene: TRBV7-2; d_gene: NA; j_gene: TRBJ1-5; abundance: many; CDR3aa: CASSFGRRNQPQHF; CDR3nt: TGTGCCAGCAGCTTTGGTCGCCGGAATCAGCCCCAGCATTTT
v_gene: TRBV10-3; d_gene: TRBD2; j_gene: TRBJ2-2; abundance: many; CDR3aa: CAISVLLAGGPANTGELFF; CDR3nt: TGTGCCATCAGTGTGTTACTAGCGGGAGGGCCGGCCAACACCGGGGAGCTGTTTTTT
v_gene: TRBV28; d_gene: NA; j_gene: TRBJ2-7; abundance: many; CDR3aa: CASSFPQTLEQYF; CDR3nt: TGTGCCAGCAGCTTTCCTCAGACTCTCGAGCAGTACTTC
v_gene: TRBV6-6; d_gene: TRBD1; j_gene: TRBJ1-5; abundance: many; CDR3aa: CASRRTGVLGNQPQHF; CDR3nt: TGTGCCAGCAGGAGGACAGGGGTATTAGGCAATCAGCCCCAGCATTTT
v_gene: TRBV5-1; d_gene: TRBD1; j_gene: TRBJ2-7; abundance: many; CDR3aa: CASSYGTGEGQYF; CDR3nt: TGCGCCAGCAGCTATGGGACAGGGGAGGGTCAGTACTTC
v_gene: TRBV30; d_gene: NA; j_gene: TRBJ2-2; abundance: many; CDR3aa: CAWSSLGGLTGELFF; CDR3nt: TGTGCCTGGAGTTCACTCGGGGGCTTGACCGGGGAGCTGTTTTTT
v_gene: TRBV12-3/TRBV12-4; d_gene: NA; j_gene: TRBJ1-1; abundance: NA; CDR3aa: CASSFLGPYTEAFF; CDR3nt: TGTGCCAGCAGTTTCCTGGGTCCGTACACTGAAGCTTTCTTT
v_gene: TRBV9; d_gene: NA; j_gene: TRBJ2-2; abundance: many; CDR3aa: CASSDTGELFF; CDR3nt: TGTGCCAGCAGTGACACCGGGGAGCTGTTTTTT
v_gene: TRBV6-5; d_gene: NA; j_gene: TRBJ1-3; abundance: NA; CDR3aa: CASSLRQRGNTIYF; CDR3nt: TGTGCCAGCAGTCTACGACAGCGTGGAAACACCATATATTTT
v_gene: TRBV27; d_gene: NA; j_gene: TRBJ2-7; abundance: many; CDR3aa: CASSPDLYYEQYF; CDR3nt: TGTGCCAGCAGTCCAGACCTCTACTACGAGCAGTACTTC
v_gene: TRBV14; d_gene: NA; j_gene: TRBJ1-5; abundance: few; CDR3aa: CASSQAPDSSYSNQPQHF; CDR3nt: TGTGCCAGCAGCCAAGCCCCGGACAGTTCATATAGCAATCAGCCCCAGCATTTT
v_gene: TRBV7-2; d_gene: TRBD2; j_gene: TRBJ2-5; abundance: NA; CDR3aa: CASSSLAGGRETQYF; CDR3nt: TGTGCCAGCAGCTCCCTTGCGGGGGGGAGGGAGACCCAGTACTTC
v_gene: TRBV14; d_gene: NA; j_gene: TRBJ2-4; abundance: NA; CDR3aa: CASSLDSTKNIQYF; CDR3nt: TGTGCCAGCAGCCTCGACTCCACCAAAAACATTCAGTACTTC
v_gene: TRBV6-5; d_gene: NA; j_gene: TRBJ1-5; abundance: many; CDR3aa: CASSYGHYGNQPQHF; CDR3nt: TGTGCCAGCAGTTACGGCCACTACGGGAATCAGCCCCAGCATTTT
v_gene: TRBV6-1; d_gene: NA; j_gene: TRBJ2-5; abundance: many; CDR3aa: CASSPISGTTQETQYF; CDR3nt: TGTGCCAGCAGTCCGATATCCGGGACAACCCAAGAGACCCAGTACTTC
v_gene: TRBV7-3; d_gene: TRBD2; j_gene: TRBJ2-4; abundance: many; CDR3aa: CASSKGGSENIKYF; CDR3nt: TGTGCCAGCAGCAAGGGCGGGAGCGAAAACATTAAGTACTTC
v_gene: TRBV29-1; d_gene: NA; j_gene: TRBJ1-5; abundance: many; CDR3aa: CSVEDREGQPQHF; CDR3nt: TGCAGCGTTGAAGATAGGGAGGGGCAGCCCCAGCATTTT
v_gene: TRBV7-2; d_gene: TRBD1; j_gene: TRBJ1-3; abundance: many; CDR3aa: CASSHNPGQLGNTIYF; CDR3nt: TGTGCCAGCAGCCATAATCCGGGACAGTTAGGAAACACCATATATTTT
v_gene: TRBV20-1; d_gene: NA; j_gene: TRBJ2-7; abundance: many; CDR3aa: CSARPRAAPYEQYF; CDR3nt: TGCAGTGCTAGACCCCGAGCAGCACCCTACGAGCAGTACTTC
v_gene: TRBV7-9; d_gene: NA; j_gene: TRBJ2-7; abundance: many; CDR3aa: CASSLDGELHEQYF; CDR3nt: TGTGCCAGCAGCTTAGACGGGGAGCTCCACGAGCAGTACTTC
v_gene: TRBV7-8; d_gene: NA; j_gene: TRBJ1-6; abundance: many; CDR3aa: CASSRGGANSPLHF; CDR3nt: TGTGCCAGCAGCCGGGGGGGAGCGAATTCACCCCTCCACTTT
v_gene: TRBV12-5; d_gene: TRBD1; j_gene: TRBJ1-2; abundance: many; CDR3aa: CASGLGRQGAWPYGYTF; CDR3nt: TGTGCTAGTGGTTTGGGCCGACAGGGGGCCTGGCCCTATGGCTACACCTTC
v_gene: TRBV6-2/TRBV6-3; d_gene: NA; j_gene: TRBJ1-2; abundance: many; CDR3aa: CASGNGGYTF; CDR3nt: TGTGCCAGCGGGAACGGGGGCTACACCTTC
v_gene: TRBV5-1; d_gene: TRBD2; j_gene: TRBJ2-5; abundance: NA; CDR3aa: CASSLWGGPQETQYF; CDR3nt: TGCGCCAGCAGCTTGTGGGGGGGTCCCCAAGAGACCCAGTACTTC
v_gene: TRBV19; d_gene: TRBD2; j_gene: TRBJ2-2; abundance: many; CDR3aa: CASRTSELNTGELFF; CDR3nt: TGTGCCAGCAGAACTAGCGAGCTGAACACCGGGGAGCTGTTTTTT
v_gene: TRBV24-1; d_gene: NA; j_gene: TRBJ2-7; abundance: many; CDR3aa: CATSEGTGYEQYF; CDR3nt: TGTGCCACCAGTGAGGGGACGGGCTACGAGCAGTACTTC
v_gene: TRBV15; d_gene: NA; j_gene: TRBJ1-2; abundance: few; CDR3aa: CATSAILAKNYGYTF; CDR3nt: TGTGCCACCAGCGCCATCCTGGCGAAAAACTATGGCTACACCTTC
v_gene: TRBV11-2; d_gene: TRBD1; j_gene: TRBJ2-5; abundance: NA; CDR3aa: CASSSTDRGQETQYF; CDR3nt: TGTGCCAGCAGCTCCACGGACAGGGGACAAGAGACCCAGTACTTC
v_gene: TRBV30; d_gene: TRBD2; j_gene: TRBJ2-1; abundance: NA; CDR3aa: CAWTEGLDYNEQFF; CDR3nt: TGTGCCTGGACTGAGGGACTAGATTACAATGAGCAGTTCTTC
v_gene: TRBV27; d_gene: TRBD2; j_gene: TRBJ2-2; abundance: few; CDR3aa: CASSLIAGGPSIGELFF; CDR3nt: TGTGCCAGCAGTTTAATCGCGGGAGGGCCAAGTATCGGGGAGCTGTTTTTT
v_gene: TRBV5-1; d_gene: TRBD1; j_gene: TRBJ2-5; abundance: many; CDR3aa: CASSLSQGEETQYF; CDR3nt: TGCGCCAGCAGCTTGAGCCAGGGGGAAGAGACCCAGTACTTC
v_gene: TRBV6-5; d_gene: NA; j_gene: TRBJ1-2; abundance: NA; CDR3aa: CASSYSIIQGGYTF; CDR3nt: TGTGCCAGCAGTTACTCGATTATCCAGGGTGGCTACACCTTC
v_gene: TRBV28; d_gene: NA; j_gene: TRBJ2-7; abundance: many; CDR3aa: CASSFYNYEQYF; CDR3nt: TGTGCCAGCAGTTTCTACAACTACGAGCAGTACTTC
v_gene: TRBV9; d_gene: NA; j_gene: TRBJ1-2; abundance: many; CDR3aa: CASSVADRSYGYTF; CDR3nt: TGTGCCAGCAGCGTAGCGGACAGAAGCTATGGCTACACCTTC
v_gene: TRBV4-1; d_gene: NA; j_gene: TRBJ2-2; abundance: NA; CDR3aa: CASSQDRVTGELCF; CDR3nt: TGCGCCAGCAGCCAAGATCGTGTGACCGGGGAGCTGTGTTTT